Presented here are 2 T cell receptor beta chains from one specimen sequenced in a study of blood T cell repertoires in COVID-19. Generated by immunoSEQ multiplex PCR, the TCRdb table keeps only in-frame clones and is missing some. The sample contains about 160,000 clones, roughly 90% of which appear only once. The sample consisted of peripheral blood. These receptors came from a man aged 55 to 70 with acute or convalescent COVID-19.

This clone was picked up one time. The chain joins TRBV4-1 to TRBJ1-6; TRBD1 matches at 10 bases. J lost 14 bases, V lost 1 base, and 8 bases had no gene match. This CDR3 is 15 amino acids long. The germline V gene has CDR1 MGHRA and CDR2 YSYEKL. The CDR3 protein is CASSQVSGQGSSLHF. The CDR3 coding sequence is TGCGCCAGCAGCCAAGTATCGGGACAGGGGTCGTCCCTCCACTTT.

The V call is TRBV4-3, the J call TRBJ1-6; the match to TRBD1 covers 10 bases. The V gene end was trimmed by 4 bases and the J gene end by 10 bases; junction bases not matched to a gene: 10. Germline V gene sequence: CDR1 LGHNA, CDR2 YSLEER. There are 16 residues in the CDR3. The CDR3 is CASSRNSRDRGSPLHF. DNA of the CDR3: TGCGCCAGCAGCCGAAACAGCCGGGACAGGGGCTCACCCCTCCACTTT.